What follows are 5 T cell receptor beta chains derived from one specimen sequenced in a study of OX40 agonist ivuxolimab in advanced cancers. Profiling relied on immunoSEQ multiplex PCR, and the TCRdb table lists in-frame clones only, not all of them. The sample yields about 55,000 clones, roughly 86% seen once. Sequences were derived from CD4+ or CD8+ T cells sorted from blood, sampled in a trial of the OX40 agonist ivuxolimab. The origin of the receptors is an adult with an advanced solid tumor such as melanoma, head and neck, liver or kidney cancer.

This chain joins TRBV28 and TRBJ2-7, with 9 nucleotides matching TRBD1. Germline assignment: CDR1 MDHEN and CDR2 SYDVKM. There are 14 residues in the CDR3. J lost 5 bases, V lost 1 base, and 3 bases had no gene match. The CDR3, as DNA: TGTGCCAGCAGTTTATTTCGGACAGGGGACGAGCAGTACTTC. This sequence encodes CASSLFRTGDEQYF.

The chain employs TRBV11-2 and TRBJ2-7; D possibly matches TRBD1 or TRBD2 (5 bases each). This CDR3 is 13 amino acids long. Germline V CDR1 and CDR2: SGHAT, FQNNGV. The V and J ends lost 5 bases and 3 bases respectively, with 11 bases between them. The chain's CDR3 is CASSPPGGYEQYF. For the CDR3, the DNA is TGTGCCAGCAGCCCACCTGGGGGCTACGAGCAGTACTTC.

This clone was seen once. CDR3 in DNA: TGTGCCAGCAGTTCGGGACAGGGGGCCTTTGTAGGCACAGATACGCAGTATTTT. Protein product: CASSSGQGAFVGTDTQYF. The chain recombines TRBV27 with TRBJ2-3; 12 positions agree with TRBD1. V trimming: 4 bases; J trimming: 1 base; junction bases outside the gene matches: 9. CDR3 length: 18 amino acids. Germline loops: CDR1 MNHEY, CDR2 SMNVEV (reference sequence).

The J gene is TRBJ2-1, the V gene TRBV2; tentatively, D is TRBD1 (5 bases). The CDR3 covers 17 residues. The V gene lost 0 bases and the J gene lost 2 bases, with 14 bases spanning the gap. Germline CDR1 reads SNHLY; CDR2 reads FYNNEI. The CDR3 bases are TGTGCCAGCAGTGAAGCGGCTGGGCAGGGCCCCTACAATGAGCAGTTCTTC. Its translation is CASSEAAGQGPYNEQFF.

In this sample, this clone turned up once. V usage is TRBV7-7 and J usage is TRBJ2-2; 8 positions match TRBD1. The J segment lost 4 bases and the V segment lost 4 bases, leaving 5 bases of the junction unmatched. Germline CDR1 SSHAT, CDR2 FNYEAQ (reference sequence). The CDR3 is 15 amino acids. DNA of the CDR3: TGTGCCAGCAGCTCGGGGACAGGAGGCACCGGGGAGCTGTTTTTT. The encoded protein is CASSSGTGGTGELFF.